This T cell receptor (beta chain) was found in a study of cytomegalovirus exposure and HLA in healthy donors. For the study at large: The Caucasian-associated ancestry cluster held roughly 81% of 398 genotyped donors.

V shed 6 bases and J shed 0 bases, with 14 bases lying between them. Germline V gene lookup returns CDR1 MDHEN and CDR2 SYDVKM. The CDR3 loop spans 15 amino acids. PCR employed 60 Vbeta and 13 Jbeta primers. Assay: immunoSEQ multiplex PCR; the TCRdb copy retains only in-frame clones and omits some. Here the sample spans roughly 140,000 clones, around 79% being singletons. Sequencing was carried out using PBMCs. This sequence was found in a woman aged 40 to 50 in good health and CMV-seropositive. This chain uses TRBV28 with TRBJ1-1; possible D gene TRBD1, 5 bases. The CDR3 region is CASSPAGEVNTEAFF. The DNA for the CDR3 is TGTGCCAGCAGCCCGGCGGGGGAGGTGAACACTGAAGCTTTCTTT.